One and the same sample provided the 12 T cell receptor beta chains below, sequenced in a study of blood T cells in healthy people across ages. PCR was performed a second time for roughly 7 to 12 cycles using a sample-barcoded 5' primer and a J-beta primer mix. TCRdb reprocessed the 5' RACE reads with MiXCR, giving one entry per CDR3 protein. The data show about 720,000 distinct CDR3 sequences, around 25% seen once. In addition, the sample was reused for a study of T cells of mothers and their children.

The specimen was blood. These receptor sequences come from a boy younger than 18 in good health.

The chain recombines TRBV18 with TRBJ2-1; TRBD1 is a possible D gene (7 bases). The DNA end is more similar to TRBJ2-7, so the J call may be wrong. CDR3 length: 17 amino acids. Germline V gene sequence: CDR1 KGHSH, CDR2 LQKENI. This CDR3 is CASSRKQGRDVFYEQYF. The CDR3 DNA follows: TGTGCCAGCTCACGAAAACAGGGGCGGGACGTCTTCTACGAGCAGTACTTC.

The CDR3 sequence: CASSLSRQYF. The CDR3 DNA reads as TGTGCCAGCAGTTTAAGTCGGCAGTATTTT. The chain joins TRBV12-3 or TRBV12-4 to TRBJ2-3; no clear D gene. V was trimmed by 2 bases and J by 11 bases, leaving 5 bases between them. The CDR3 is 10 amino acids.

This clonotype occurred a few times. This chain uses TRBV4-3 with TRBJ1-3; D is uncertain. The germline V gene has CDR1 LGHNA and CDR2 YSLEER. Trimming pared 0 bases from V and 2 bases from J, leaving 11 bases between. This CDR3 contains 16 residues. In DNA, the CDR3 is TGCGCCAGCAGCCAAGATGTAAGGGATCCTGGAAACACCATATATTTT. This translates into CASSQDVRDPGNTIYF.

This clonotype was detected a few times. The chain employs TRBV6-4 and TRBJ2-5; no reliable D call. Gene TRBJ2-1 matches the end of the DNA better, so the J call may be wrong. The CDR3 spans 13 residues. Germline values: CDR1 MRHNA, CDR2 SNTAGT. This CDR3 is CASSAEVGNEQFF. The CDR3 DNA follows: TGTGCCAGCAGTGCAGAGGTCGGCAATGAGCAGTTCTTC.

Regarding this clonotype: Mismatch with germline at one junction end may stem from a read error. The rearrangement joins TRBV29-1 to TRBJ1-2; TRBD1 might be the D (5 bases). Germline V gene sequence: CDR1 SQVTM, CDR2 ANQGSEA. The CDR3 is 11 amino acids. The CDR3 DNA is TGCAGCGTTGACACAGGATATGGCTGCAGCTTC. This encodes CSVDTGYGCSF.

V is TRBV18 and J is TRBJ2-5; the D is unclear. There are 15 residues in the CDR3. Trimming shortened V by 3 bases and J by 5 bases, and 16 bases separated the two germline ends. In germline, CDR1 is KGHSH, CDR2 LQKENI. CDR3 sequence (DNA): TGTGCCAGCTCACCCAGAGAGATGATTATGGAGACCCAGTACTTC. Translated, it gives CASSPREMIMETQYF.

The V and J genes are TRBV12-3 or TRBV12-4 and TRBJ1-1, with unresolved D. V dropped 7 bases and J dropped 0 bases, with 15 bases sitting between them. This CDR3 is 15 amino acids long. CDR3 in amino acids: CASTLGRTMNTEAFF. CDR3 bases: TGTGCCAGCACCCTTGGGAGGACGATGAACACTGAAGCTTTCTTT.

In its sample, this clonotype was seen a few times. V gene TRBV4-3 combines with J gene TRBJ1-6; TRBD1 aligns across 8 bases. The J segment lost 9 bases and the V segment lost 0 bases, leaving 4 bases of the junction unmatched. Germline V CDR1 and CDR2: LGHNA, YSLEER. The CDR3 consists of 15 residues. CDR3 coding DNA: TGCGCCAGCAGCCAAGATAGGACAGGGAGTTCACCCCTCCACTTT. This gives the protein CASSQDRTGSSPLHF.

V gene TRBV7-2 combines with J gene TRBJ2-5; TRBD1 matches at 7 bases. The CDR3 consists of 14 residues. Unmatched junction bases numbered 6, after V lost 3 bases and J lost 5 bases. The germline V gene encodes CDR1 SGHTA and CDR2 FQGNSA. The CDR3 bases are TGTGCCAGCAGCTTGGAACAGGGGAAGGAGACCCAGTACTTC. Its protein is CASSLEQGKETQYF.

This clonotype has a handful of counts. The chain carries TRBV21-1 and TRBJ1-4. TRBV21-1 is listed as a pseudogene. The CDR3 length is 15 residues. The CDR3 loop reads CASSKAPRFARKLFF. The CDR3 nucleotides are TGTGCCAGCAGCAAAGCGCCGCGGTTCGCGCGAAAACTGTTTTTT.

This clonotype was detected only a few times. The chain carries TRBV29-1 and TRBJ2-5, with D maybe TRBD2 (6 bases). The J call may not be correct, given that the DNA end is closer to TRBJ2-7. This CDR3 has 16 residues. The germline V gene encodes CDR1 SQVTM and CDR2 ANQGSEA. CDR3 sequence reads: CSVEDGSGGDSYEQYF. The CDR3 DNA sequence: TGCAGCGTTGAAGATGGAAGCGGAGGGGACTCCTACGAGCAGTACTTC.

The sample holds many counts of this clonotype. The V and J genes are TRBV29-1 and TRBJ1-1; D is perhaps TRBD1 (6 bases). The V end lost 7 bases, the J end lost 3 bases, and 15 bases lay between the germline ends. Germline CDR1 and CDR2: SQVTM and ANQGSEA. The CDR3 covers 13 residues. Here the CDR3 DNA reads TGCAGCGGAGGAGGGGGGTATTACACTGAAGCTTTCTTT. It translates to CSGGGGYYTEAFF.